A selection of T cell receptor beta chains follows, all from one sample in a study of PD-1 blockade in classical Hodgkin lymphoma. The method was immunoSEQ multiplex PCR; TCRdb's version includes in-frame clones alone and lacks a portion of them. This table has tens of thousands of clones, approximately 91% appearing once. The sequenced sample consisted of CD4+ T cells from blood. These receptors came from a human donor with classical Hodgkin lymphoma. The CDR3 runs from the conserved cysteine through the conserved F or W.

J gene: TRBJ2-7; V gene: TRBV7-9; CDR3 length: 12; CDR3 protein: CASSLTGNEQYF
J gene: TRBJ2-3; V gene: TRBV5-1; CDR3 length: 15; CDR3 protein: CASLEGQGPTDTQYF
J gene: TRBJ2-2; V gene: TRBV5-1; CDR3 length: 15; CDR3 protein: CASSPWGKNTGELFF
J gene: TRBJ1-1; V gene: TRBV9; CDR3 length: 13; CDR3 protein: CASSRLGDTEAFF
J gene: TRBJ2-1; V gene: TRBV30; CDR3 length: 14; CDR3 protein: CAWSVRLAGNEQFF
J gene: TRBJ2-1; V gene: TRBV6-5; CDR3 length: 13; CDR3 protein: CASSQGLYNEQFF
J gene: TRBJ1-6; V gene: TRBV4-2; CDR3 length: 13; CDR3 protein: CASSPGDNSPLHF
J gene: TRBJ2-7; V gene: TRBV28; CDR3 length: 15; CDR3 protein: CASSLRAGAGYEQYF
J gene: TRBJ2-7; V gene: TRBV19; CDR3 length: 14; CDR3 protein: CASSLQGGSYEQYF
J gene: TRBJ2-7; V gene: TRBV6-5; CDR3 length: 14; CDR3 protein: CASNGLAAPYEQYF
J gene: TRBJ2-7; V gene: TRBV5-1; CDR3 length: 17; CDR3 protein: CASSLGAEGQRYYEQYF
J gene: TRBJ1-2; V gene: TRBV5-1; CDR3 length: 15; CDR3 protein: CASSPPEEPAHGYTF
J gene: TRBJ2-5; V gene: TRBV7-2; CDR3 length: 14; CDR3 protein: CASSLRARAETQYF
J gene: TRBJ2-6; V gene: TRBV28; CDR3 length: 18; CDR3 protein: CASSLRTAQGSGANVLTF
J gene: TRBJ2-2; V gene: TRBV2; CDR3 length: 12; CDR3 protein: CASTRGTGELFF
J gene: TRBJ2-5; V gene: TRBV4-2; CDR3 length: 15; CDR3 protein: CASSQERGGQETQYF
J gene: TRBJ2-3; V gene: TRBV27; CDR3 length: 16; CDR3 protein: CASSSRRTGEPDTQYF
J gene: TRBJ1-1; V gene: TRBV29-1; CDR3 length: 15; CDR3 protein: CSVEGAGGQNTEAFF
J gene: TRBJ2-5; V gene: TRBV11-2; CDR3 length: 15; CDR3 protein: CASSLEGREQGTQYF
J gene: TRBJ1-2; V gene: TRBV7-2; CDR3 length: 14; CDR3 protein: CASSFGTRVDGYTF
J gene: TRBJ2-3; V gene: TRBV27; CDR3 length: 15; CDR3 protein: CASSPRTHSTDTQYF
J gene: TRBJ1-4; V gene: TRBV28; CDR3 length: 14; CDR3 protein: CASSLGTPDEKLFF
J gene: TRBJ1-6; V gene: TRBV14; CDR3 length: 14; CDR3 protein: CASSQDWPNSPLHF
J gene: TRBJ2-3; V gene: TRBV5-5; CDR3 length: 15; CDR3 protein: CASSLRLSPGDTQYF